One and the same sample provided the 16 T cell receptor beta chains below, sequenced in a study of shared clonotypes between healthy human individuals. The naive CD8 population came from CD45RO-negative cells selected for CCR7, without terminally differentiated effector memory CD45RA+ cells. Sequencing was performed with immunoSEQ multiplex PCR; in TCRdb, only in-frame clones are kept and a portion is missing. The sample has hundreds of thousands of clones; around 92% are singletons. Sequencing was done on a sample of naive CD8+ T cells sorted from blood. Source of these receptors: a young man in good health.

The CDR3 nucleotides are TGTGCCAGCAGCGGTCCTAACTATGGCTACACCTTC. Translated, it gives CASSGPNYGYTF. J is TRBJ1-2 and V is TRBV14, with D unresolved. Germline loops: CDR1 SGHDN, CDR2 FVKESK. V lost 5 bases, J lost 0 bases, and 4 bases lay in between. The CDR3 extends over 12 amino acids.

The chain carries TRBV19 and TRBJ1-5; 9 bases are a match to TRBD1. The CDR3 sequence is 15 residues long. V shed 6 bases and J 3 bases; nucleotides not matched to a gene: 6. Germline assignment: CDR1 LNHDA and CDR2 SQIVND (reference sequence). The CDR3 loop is CASRNRDRVNQPQHF. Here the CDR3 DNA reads TGTGCCAGTAGAAACCGGGACAGGGTCAATCAGCCCCAGCATTTT.

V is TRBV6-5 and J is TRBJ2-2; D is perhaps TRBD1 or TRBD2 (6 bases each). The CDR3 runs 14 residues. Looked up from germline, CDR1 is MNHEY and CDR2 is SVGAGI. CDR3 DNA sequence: TGTGACAATAACAGGGACTTTAACACCGGGGAGCTGTTTTTT. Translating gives CDNNRDFNTGELFF.

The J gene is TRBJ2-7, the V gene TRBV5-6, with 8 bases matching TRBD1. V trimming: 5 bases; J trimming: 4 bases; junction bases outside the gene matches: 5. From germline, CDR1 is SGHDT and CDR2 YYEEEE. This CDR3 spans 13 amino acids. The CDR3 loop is CASSRGQGYEQYF. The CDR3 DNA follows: TGTGCCAGCAGTCGCGGACAGGGTTACGAGCAGTACTTC.

The CDR3 DNA is TGTGCCAGCAGTTTTTGGGCTGGGGCCAACGTCCTGACTTTC. Residues: CASSFWAGANVLTF. The chain has TRBV28 and TRBJ2-6, with D uncertain. The CDR3 sequence is 14 residues long. Trimming stripped 3 bases from V and 2 bases from J, with 5 bases between. The V gene's germline CDR1 is MDHEN and CDR2 SYDVKM.

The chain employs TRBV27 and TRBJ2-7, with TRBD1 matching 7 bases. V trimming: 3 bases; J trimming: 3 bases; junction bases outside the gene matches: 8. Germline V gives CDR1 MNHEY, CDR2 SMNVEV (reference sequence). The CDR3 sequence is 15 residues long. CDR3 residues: CASSFAPGQNYEQYF. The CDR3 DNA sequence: TGTGCCAGCAGTTTTGCCCCGGGACAGAACTACGAGCAGTACTTC.

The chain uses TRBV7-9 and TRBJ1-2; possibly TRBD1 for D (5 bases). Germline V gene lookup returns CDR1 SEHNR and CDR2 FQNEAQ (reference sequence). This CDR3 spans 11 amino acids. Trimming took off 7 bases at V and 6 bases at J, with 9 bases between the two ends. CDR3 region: CASMGVNGYTF. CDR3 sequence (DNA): TGTGCCAGCATGGGGGTGAATGGCTACACCTTC.

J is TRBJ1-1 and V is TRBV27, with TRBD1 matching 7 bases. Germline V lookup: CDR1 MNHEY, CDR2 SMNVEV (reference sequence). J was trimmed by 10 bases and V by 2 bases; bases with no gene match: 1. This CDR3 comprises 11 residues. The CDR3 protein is CASSLGDRAFF. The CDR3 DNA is TGTGCCAGCAGTTTAGGGGACAGAGCTTTCTTT.

Here the CDR3 reads CASSLNAGQVYEQYF. The CDR3 nucleotides read TGTGCCAGCAGCTTAAATGCAGGGCAGGTCTACGAGCAGTACTTC. This chain connects TRBV7-9 to TRBJ2-7; possible D gene TRBD1, 5 bases. Per germline, CDR1 SEHNR and CDR2 FQNEAQ (reference sequence). The CDR3 is made up of 15 amino acids. The ends were cut back, 2 bases at V and 3 bases at J, with 14 bases in the middle.

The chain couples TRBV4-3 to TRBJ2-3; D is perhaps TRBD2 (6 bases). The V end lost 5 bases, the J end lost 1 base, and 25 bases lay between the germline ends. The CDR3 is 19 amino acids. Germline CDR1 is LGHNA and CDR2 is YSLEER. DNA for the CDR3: TGCGCCAGCAGCTCTGGGGGGTCATCTAACAGATGGGGCACAGATACGCAGTATTTT. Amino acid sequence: CASSSGGSSNRWGTDTQYF.

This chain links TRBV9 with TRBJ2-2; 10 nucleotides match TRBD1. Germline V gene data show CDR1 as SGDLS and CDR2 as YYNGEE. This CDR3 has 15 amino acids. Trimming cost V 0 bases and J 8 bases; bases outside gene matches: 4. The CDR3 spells CASSVADRGQGELFF. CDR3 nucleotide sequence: TGTGCCAGCAGCGTAGCCGACAGGGGGCAGGGGGAGCTGTTTTTT. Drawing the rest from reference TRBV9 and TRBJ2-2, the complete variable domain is DSGVTQTPKHLITATGQRVTLRCSPRSGDLSVYWYQQSLDQGLQFLIQYYNGEERAKGNILERFSAQQFPDLHSELNLSSLELGDSALYFCASSVADRGQGELFFGEGSRLTVL.

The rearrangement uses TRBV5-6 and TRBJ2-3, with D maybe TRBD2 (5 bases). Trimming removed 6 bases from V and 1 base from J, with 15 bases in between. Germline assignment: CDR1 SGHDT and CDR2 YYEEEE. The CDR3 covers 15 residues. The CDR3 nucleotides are TGTGCCAGCATACTCTTTGGGAGCGGCACAGATACGCAGTATTTT. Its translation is CASILFGSGTDTQYF.

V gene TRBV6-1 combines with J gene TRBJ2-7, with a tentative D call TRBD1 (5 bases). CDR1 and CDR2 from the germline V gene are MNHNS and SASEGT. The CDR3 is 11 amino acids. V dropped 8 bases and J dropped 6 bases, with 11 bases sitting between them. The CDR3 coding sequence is TGTGCCAGCTTCCAGGGTGGCGAGCAGTACTTC. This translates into CASFQGGEQYF.

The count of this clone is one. Written as DNA, the CDR3 is TGTGCCACCAGCAGAGATTTGGAGGGTAGCGGGAGTACGGAGCAGTTCTTC. This translates into CATSRDLEGSGSTEQFF. The rearrangement joins TRBV15 to TRBJ2-1; the match to TRBD2 covers 9 bases. Germline V lookup: CDR1 LNHNV, CDR2 YYDKDF (reference sequence). V was pared by 0 bases and J by 10 bases, with 13 bases of the junction left unmatched. The CDR3 totals 17 residues.

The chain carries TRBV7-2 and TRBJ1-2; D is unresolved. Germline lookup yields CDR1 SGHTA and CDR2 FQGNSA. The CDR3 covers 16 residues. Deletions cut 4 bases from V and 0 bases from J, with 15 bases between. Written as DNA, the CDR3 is TGTGCCAGCAGCTCCCCCCCCGGGGATTCTAACTATGGCTACACCTTC. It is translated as CASSSPPGDSNYGYTF.

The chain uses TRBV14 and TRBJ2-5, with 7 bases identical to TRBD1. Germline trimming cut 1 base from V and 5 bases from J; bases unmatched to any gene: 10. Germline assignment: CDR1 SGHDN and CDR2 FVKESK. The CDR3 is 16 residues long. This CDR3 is CASSQVGTLRGETQYF. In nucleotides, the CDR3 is TGTGCCAGCAGCCAAGTCGGGACCCTCAGGGGGGAGACCCAGTACTTC.